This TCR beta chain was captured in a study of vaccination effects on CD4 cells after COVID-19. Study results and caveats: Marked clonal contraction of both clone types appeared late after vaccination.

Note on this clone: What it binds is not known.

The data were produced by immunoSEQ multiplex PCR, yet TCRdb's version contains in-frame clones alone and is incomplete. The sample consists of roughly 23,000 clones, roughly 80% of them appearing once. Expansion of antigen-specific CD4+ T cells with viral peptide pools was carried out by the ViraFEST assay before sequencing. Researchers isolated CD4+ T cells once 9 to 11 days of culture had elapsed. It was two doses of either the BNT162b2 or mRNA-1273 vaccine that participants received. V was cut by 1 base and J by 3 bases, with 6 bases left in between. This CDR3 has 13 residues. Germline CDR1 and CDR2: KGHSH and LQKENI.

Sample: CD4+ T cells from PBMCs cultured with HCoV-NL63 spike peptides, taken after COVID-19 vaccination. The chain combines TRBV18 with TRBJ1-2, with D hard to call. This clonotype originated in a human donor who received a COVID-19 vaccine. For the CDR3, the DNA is TGTGCCAGCTCACCACGAACCGACTATGGCTACACCTTC. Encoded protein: CASSPRTDYGYTF.